This TCR beta chain stems from a study of radiation and T cells in renal cell carcinoma. This clone was seen more than once but under ten times. The target antigen is unknown. Generated by immunoSEQ multiplex PCR, the TCRdb table keeps only in-frame clones and is missing some. Among roughly 14,000 clones, approximately 56% were seen once, and the ten largest hold under 20%. Study-level results: Dominant CDR3 motifs were more common in irradiated tumors than controls.

The treatment is: treatment-naive control, cytoreductive nephrectomy. Control tumors came from a few females and 11 males, aged about 35 to 90. Trimming pared 1 base from V and 6 bases from J, leaving 13 bases between. Germline V gene lookup returns CDR1 LNHDA and CDR2 SQIVND (reference sequence). The CDR3 runs 15 residues. Sample: tumor tissue, taken from a patient whose treatment was nephrectomy without radiotherapy. The rearrangement links TRBV19 to TRBJ2-1, with a possible D match to TRBD2 (6 bases). This TCR was sampled from a man aged 55 to 69 with renal cell carcinoma. The DNA of the CDR3 is TGTGCCAGTAGTATAGGGCCGCTGGAGGGCAATGAGCAGTTCTTC. It translates to CASSIGPLEGNEQFF.